Below, one T cell receptor (beta chain) is given with its context. As yet, its antigen is unknown. The junction and the germline gene differ at one end; a read error may be behind it. PCR used 60 Vbeta primers and 13 Jbeta primers. TCRdb keeps only in-frame clones here, not all; method: immunoSEQ multiplex PCR. This repertoire comprises 65,000 to 85,000 clones; its ten largest clones make up roughly 2.4%. This entry is derived from a study of cytomegalovirus exposure and HLA in healthy donors. Study-level findings and limits: Common viral pathogens were later found to be apparently linked to several of the most significant clusters. In a later analysis, donors in an Asian-associated ancestry cluster reportedly had fewer N-insertions in productive TCRs than the cohort mean. Later analysis found that TCR beta chains associated with HLA were more clonally expanded than other, equally common chains.

Unrecorded immune exposures were likely, despite nominal health at sampling. Per germline, CDR1 GTSNPN and CDR2 SVGIG (reference sequence). The CDR3 runs to 15 residues. The chain combines TRBV30 with TRBJ2-7, with D perhaps TRBD2 (5 bases). The sequencing sample was made of PBMCs. This receptor was taken from a female donor in good health and CMV-seropositive. The CDR3, as DNA: TGTGCCGGGAGTTACAAAGAGACTGAAAACTACGAGCAGTACTTC. This sequence encodes CAGSYKETENYEQYF.